The 14 T cell receptor beta chains below all came from one sample that was sequenced in a study of CD8 T cells in Susac syndrome. The RNA, about 0.5 to 1 ug, was put through reverse transcription using random hexamers. MiXCR, run by TCRdb on the immunoSEQ multiplex PCR reads, gives a single entry per CDR3 protein. The sample consists of about 240,000 distinct CDR3 sequences, 95% to 97% of them appearing once. Sequencing was carried out using CD4+ T cells from PBMCs. The receptors come from a human donor with Susac syndrome.

The chain has TRBV19 and TRBJ1-1; no firm D call. Trimming took off 2 bases at V and 6 bases at J, with 7 bases between the two ends. CDR1 and CDR2 (germline): LNHDA, SQIVND (reference sequence). This CDR3 has 12 residues. CDR3 amino acids: CASSISLSEAFF. The CDR3 DNA sequence: TGTGCCAGTAGTATATCCCTATCTGAAGCTTTCTTT.

CDR3 coding DNA: TGTGCCAGCAGTTTACAGGGGCGAGGAAAACTGTTTTTT. Residues: CASSLQGRGKLFF. V gene TRBV12-3 or TRBV12-4 combines with J gene TRBJ1-4; D perhaps matches TRBD1 (6 bases). V lost 2 bases and J 10 bases, leaving 11 bases between the germline ends. The CDR3 is 13 residues long.

The chain has TRBV2 and TRBJ2-4; D is perhaps TRBD1 or TRBD2 (5 bases each). Trimming took off 2 bases at V and 0 bases at J, with 8 bases between the two ends. This CDR3 region has 15 residues. The V gene's germline CDR1 is SNHLY and CDR2 FYNNEI. The CDR3 is CASSERGPAKNIQYF. The CDR3 DNA reads as TGTGCCAGCAGTGAAAGGGGACCAGCCAAAAACATTCAGTACTTC. Using reference TRBV2 and TRBJ2-4 for the parts outside the CDR3, the full variable domain is EPEVTQTPSHQVTQMGQEVILRCVPISNHLYFYWYRQILGQKVEFLVSFYNNEISEKSEIFDDQFSVERPDGSNFTLKIRSTKLEDSAMYFCASSERGPAKNIQYFGAGTRLSVL.

The chain joins TRBV20-1 to TRBJ2-7; TRBD2 matches 13 bases. This CDR3 is 15 amino acids long. In germline, CDR1 is DFQATT, CDR2 SNEGSKA (reference sequence). J was trimmed by 3 bases and V by 3 bases; bases with no gene match: 5. CDR3 sequence (DNA): TGCAGTGCTAGTGGACTAGCGGGAGCCCACTACGAGCAGTACTTC. This sequence encodes CSASGLAGAHYEQYF.

In this sample, this clonotype turned up once. The gene calls are TRBV29-1 and TRBJ2-5; D unresolved. The V end was cut by 4 bases, the J end by 5 bases, with 5 bases between. The CDR3 runs 10 residues. Germline loops: CDR1 SQVTM, CDR2 ANQGSEA. The CDR3 spells CSVASETQYF. CDR3 in DNA: TGCAGCGTTGCCTCGGAGACCCAGTACTTC.

The V call is TRBV19, the J call TRBJ2-3; tentatively, D is TRBD2 (5 bases). The CDR3 length is 11 residues. Germline CDR1 and CDR2: LNHDA and SQIVND (reference sequence). Trimming left V 6 bases short and J 6 bases short, with 7 bases between. The CDR3 bases are TGTGCCAGTAGACTAGTCGATACGCAGTATTTT. Its protein is CASRLVDTQYF.

This chain links TRBV7-9 with TRBJ2-5; 8 bases map to TRBD2. CDR1 and CDR2 from the germline V gene are SEHNR and FQNEAQ (reference sequence). The CDR3 consists of 15 residues. Trimming took 5 bases from V and 5 from J; bases not matched to a gene: 10. The CDR3 DNA is TGTGCCAGCAGCCCAGCGGGGGAAGACGGGGAGACCCAGTACTTC. Its protein product is CASSPAGEDGETQYF.

The V call is TRBV18, the J call TRBJ2-1; 8 bases agree with TRBD2. Trimming took 5 bases from V and 9 from J; bases not matched to a gene: 12. Germline V gives CDR1 KGHSH, CDR2 LQKENI. The CDR3 loop spans 15 amino acids. The CDR3 sequence is CASSSPGLVGGEQFF. The DNA of the CDR3 is TGTGCCAGCTCATCGCCGGGACTAGTGGGGGGTGAGCAGTTCTTC. The whole variable domain, filled in from reference TRBV18 and TRBJ2-1, reads NAGVMQNPRHLVRRRGQEARLRCSPMKGHSHVYWYRQLPEEGLKFMVYLQKENIIDESGMPKERFSAEFPKEGPSILRIQQVVRGDSAAYFCASSSPGLVGGEQFFGPGTRLTVL.

The V call is TRBV12-3 or TRBV12-4, the J call TRBJ2-2; D call uncertain. The CDR3 loop spans 13 amino acids. V dropped 5 bases and J dropped 6 bases, with 10 bases sitting between them. DNA of the CDR3: TGTGCCAGCAGTCCCGGGTATTCCGGGGAGCTGTTTTTT. Translating gives CASSPGYSGELFF.

The V call is TRBV5-1, the J call TRBJ2-1, with D unclear. Germline V lookup: CDR1 SGHRS, CDR2 YFSETQ. V gave up 0 bases and J gave up 9 bases, with 7 bases separating them. The CDR3 length is 12 residues. The CDR3 is CASSLDLGEQFF. DNA of the CDR3: TGCGCCAGCAGCTTGGACCTTGGTGAGCAGTTCTTC.

The chain uses TRBV12-3 or TRBV12-4 and TRBJ2-1; D is uncertain. V was pared by 5 bases and J by 9 bases, with 23 bases between. The CDR3 sequence is 16 residues long. The CDR3 reads CASSPQRKSGQCEQFF. DNA of the CDR3: TGTGCCAGCAGTCCCCAAAGGAAGTCCGGGCAGTGTGAGCAGTTCTTC.

This chain uses TRBV29-1 with TRBJ2-5, with TRBD2 identical over 11 bases. Per the germline V gene, CDR1 is SQVTM and CDR2 is ANQGSEA. V dropped 8 bases and J dropped 5; count of bases not matched to a gene: 7. The CDR3 covers 13 residues. For the CDR3, the DNA is TGCAGCACACTAGCGGGAGCGGGGGAGACCCAGTACTTC. This sequence encodes CSTLAGAGETQYF.

The chain couples TRBV28 to TRBJ1-2; D gene uncertain. The germline V and J ends were trimmed by 5 bases and 9 bases, with 10 bases remaining between them. Germline values: CDR1 MDHEN, CDR2 SYDVKM. CDR3 length equals 11 residues. The CDR3 region has the DNA TGTGCCAGCAGTCTCGGAGATCGCTACACCTTC. Translation: CASSLGDRYTF.

This clonotype appeared once. The chain carries TRBV30 and TRBJ1-1; perhaps TRBD1 as D (6 bases). Germline V gene sequence: CDR1 GTSNPN, CDR2 SVGIG (reference sequence). Trimming stripped 4 bases from V and 4 bases from J, with 16 bases between. The CDR3 contains 14 residues. In DNA, the CDR3 is TGTGCCTGGACCCTCCCAGGGGCCATCACTGAAGCTTTCTTT. This gives the protein CAWTLPGAITEAFF.